The 4 T cell receptor beta chains in this list originate from one sample, sequenced in a study of T cells after yellow fever vaccination. TCRdb reprocessed the 5' RACE reads via MiXCR and lists one record per CDR3 protein. The repertoire has about 170,000 distinct CDR3 sequences, about 11% of them found once; the top ten carry 36%. The specimen was CD8+ T cells sorted from PBMCs, collected 15 days after the yellow fever booster vaccination. Receptors originate from a man aged 18 to 30 who received the YFV17D yellow fever vaccine.

This chain joins TRBV27 and TRBJ2-5; TRBD1 agrees at 7 bases. The CDR3 totals 14 residues. J was trimmed by 2 bases and V by 6 bases; bases with no gene match: 6. In germline, CDR1 is MNHEY, CDR2 SMNVEV (reference sequence). The CDR3 region is CASSPVGQQETQYF. CDR3 DNA: TGTGCCAGCAGCCCCGTGGGACAGCAAGAGACCCAGTACTTC.

The J gene is TRBJ1-1, the V gene TRBV15; D may be TRBD1 (6 bases). The germline V gene has CDR1 LNHNV and CDR2 YYDKDF (reference sequence). This CDR3 has 13 residues. V lost 3 bases to trimming and J lost 12 bases, with 17 bases between them. The CDR3 DNA reads TGTGCCACCAGCAGCGAGGGCGGGGGCGAGTCTTTCTTT. Its translation is CATSSEGGGESFF. Full variable domain (remainder filled in from reference TRBV15 and TRBJ1-1): DAMVIQNPRYQVTQFGKPVTLSCSQTLNHNVMYWYQQKSSQAPKLLFHYYDKDFNNEADTPDNFQSRRPNTSFCFLDIRSPGLGDTAMYLCATSSEGGGESFFGQGTRLTVV.

This clonotype was observed a few times. This chain connects TRBV24-1 to TRBJ2-1; 8 bases fit TRBD1. V trimming: 2 bases; J trimming: 3 bases; junction bases outside the gene matches: 5. Germline CDR1 KGHDR, CDR2 SFDVKD. CDR3 length: 16 residues. The CDR3 DNA reads TGTGCCACCAGTGATTCAGGGGGCCCCCTCTACAATGAGCAGTTCTTC. Encoded protein: CATSDSGGPLYNEQFF.

This clonotype was counted between two and nine times. This chain links TRBV12-3 or TRBV12-4 with TRBJ1-2; a weak D match, TRBD1 (5 bases). Trimming left V 1 base short and J 7 bases short, with 10 bases between. The CDR3 consists of 13 residues. The CDR3 reads CASSLGSGLGYTF. In DNA, the CDR3 is TGTGCCAGCAGTTTAGGTTCAGGGCTTGGCTACACCTTC.